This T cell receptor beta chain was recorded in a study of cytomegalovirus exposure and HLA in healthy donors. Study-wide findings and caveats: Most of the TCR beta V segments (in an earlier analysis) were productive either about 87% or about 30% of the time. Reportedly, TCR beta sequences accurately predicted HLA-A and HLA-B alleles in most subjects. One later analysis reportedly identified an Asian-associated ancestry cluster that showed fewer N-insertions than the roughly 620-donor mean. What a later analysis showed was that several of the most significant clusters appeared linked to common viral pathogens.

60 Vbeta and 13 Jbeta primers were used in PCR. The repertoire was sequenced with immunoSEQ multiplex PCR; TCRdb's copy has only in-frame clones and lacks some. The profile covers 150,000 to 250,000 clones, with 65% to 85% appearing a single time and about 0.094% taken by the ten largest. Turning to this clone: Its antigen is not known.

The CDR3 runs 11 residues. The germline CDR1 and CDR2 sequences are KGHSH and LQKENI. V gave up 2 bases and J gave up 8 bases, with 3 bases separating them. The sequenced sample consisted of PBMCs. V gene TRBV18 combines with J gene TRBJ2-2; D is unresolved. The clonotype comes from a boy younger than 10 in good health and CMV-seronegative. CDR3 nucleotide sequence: TGTGCCAGCTCACCAGAGGGGGAGCTGTTTTTT. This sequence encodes CASSPEGELFF.